This TCR beta chain is from a study of T cell changes during pregnancy in multiple sclerosis. The protocol was immunoSEQ multiplex PCR, while the TCRdb copy is restricted to in-frame clones and leaves out a portion. Of about 85,000 clones listed, roughly 92% were seen once; the top ten hold 2.5% to 3%. With 8 bases removed from V and 5 bases from J, the gap between germline ends came to 13 bases. CDR3 length equals 13 residues. The germline V gene encodes CDR1 MDHEN and CDR2 SYDVKM. This TCR was sampled from a female donor with multiple sclerosis, enrolled in a pregnancy study. The V and J genes are TRBV28 and TRBJ2-1; no definite D call. Sequences were derived from peripheral blood, sampled in the first trimester of pregnancy. The CDR3 nucleotides are TGTGCCAGCTCGCTAGATTTGCACAATGAGCAGTTCTTC. It encodes CASSLDLHNEQFF.